The present entry profiles one TCR beta chain with its context. Its antigen remains unidentified. The same CDR3 also results from other DNA sequences found in this sample. The sample comes from a study of shared clonotypes between healthy human individuals. The study, taken as a whole, reports: Blood was the sole source, and tissue repertoires probably differ.

There are 14 residues in the CDR3. Germline V lookup: CDR1 SGHRS, CDR2 YFSETQ. Losses at the gene ends were 0 bases for V and 4 bases for J; bases not matched to a gene: 3. Assay runs were performed at deep level. Assay used: immunoSEQ multiplex PCR; TCRdb lists only in-frame clones, some missing. The sample shows a few million clones, approximately 90% of them seen only once. This TCR was recovered from a man between 18 and 35 years old in good health. The material sequenced was naive CD4+ T cells sorted from blood. The subset is: CD45RA+ positively selected. The chain uses TRBV5-1 and TRBJ2-7, with TRBD1 identical over 8 bases. The CDR3 nucleotides read TGCGCCAGCAGCTTGGTACAGGGGGGATACGAGCAGTACTTC. Translated, it gives CASSLVQGGYEQYF.